This T cell receptor (beta chain) was found in a study of T cells in Graves' hyperthyroidism and ophthalmopathy. TCR beta CDR3 regions were amplified from RNA transcripts. The HTBI set primed first-round TCR CDR3 RT-PCR. Each CDR3 protein gets one entry after TCRdb re-called the multiplex PCR reads with MiXCR. In the table there are about 500,000 distinct CDR3 sequences, under 20% of which are singletons. With duration under 3 months, ophthalmopathy was active: Clinical Activity Score at least 3, NOSPECS at least 4. This clonotype has only a few counts. In germline, CDR1 is MDHEN, CDR2 SYDVKM. The V and J ends lost 5 bases and 3 bases respectively, with 25 bases between them. The CDR3 spans 18 residues.

This sequence was found in a woman aged 18-29 years with Graves' ophthalmopathy. Specimen: blood. This chain connects TRBV28 to TRBJ2-5, with D perhaps given as TRBD1 or TRBD2 (5 bases each). The CDR3 spells CASSPLWGSRGSEETQYF. The DNA for the CDR3 is TGTGCCAGCAGTCCTTTATGGGGGTCACGGGGTTCGGAAGAGACCCAGTACTTC.